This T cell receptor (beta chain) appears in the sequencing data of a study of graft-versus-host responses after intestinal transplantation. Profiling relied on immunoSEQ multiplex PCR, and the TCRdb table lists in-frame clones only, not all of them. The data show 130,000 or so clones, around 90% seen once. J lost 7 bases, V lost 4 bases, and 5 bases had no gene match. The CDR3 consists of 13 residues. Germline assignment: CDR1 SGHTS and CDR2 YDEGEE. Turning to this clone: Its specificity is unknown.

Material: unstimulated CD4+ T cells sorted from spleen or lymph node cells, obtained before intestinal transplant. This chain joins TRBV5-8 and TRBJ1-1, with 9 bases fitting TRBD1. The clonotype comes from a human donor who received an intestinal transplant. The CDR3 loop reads CASSPGQGFEAFF. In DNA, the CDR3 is TGTGCCAGCAGCCCGGGACAGGGTTTTGAAGCTTTCTTT.